Each of the 9 T cell receptor beta chains below was sequenced from the same sample in a study of shared clonotypes between healthy human individuals. Profiling relied on immunoSEQ multiplex PCR, and the TCRdb table lists in-frame clones only, not all of them. The table has roughly 2.4 million clones, approximately 94% seen once. The sequencing input was naive CD4+ T cells sorted from blood. Subset specified: CD45RA+ positively selected. Source of these receptors: a man in his late teens or twenties in good health.

The rearrangement uses TRBV6-5 and TRBJ2-7; D not resolved. Trimming left V 5 bases short and J 6 bases short, with 8 bases between. This CDR3 is 11 amino acids long. Looked up from germline, CDR1 is MNHEY and CDR2 is SVGAGI. CDR3 loop: CASSRVFEQYF. CDR3 DNA sequence: TGTGCCAGCAGTAGGGTATTCGAGCAGTACTTC.

The V call is TRBV7-6, the J call TRBJ2-5; TRBD2 matches at 7 bases. Trimming cost V 4 bases and J 4 bases; bases outside gene matches: 3. Per germline, CDR1 SGHVS and CDR2 FNYEAQ. This CDR3 spans 13 amino acids. The CDR3 spells CASSSPGGETQYF. The CDR3 DNA sequence: TGTGCCAGCAGCTCCCCGGGGGGAGAGACCCAGTACTTC.

The V gene is TRBV27, the J gene TRBJ1-4, with a possible D match to TRBD1 (5 bases). With 3 bases removed from V and 6 bases from J, the gap between germline ends came to 14 bases. The CDR3 runs 15 residues. Looked up from germline, CDR1 is MNHEY and CDR2 is SMNVEV (reference sequence). CDR3 nucleotides: TGTGCCAGCAGTTTTTTGGGGGGATCCGATGAAAAACTGTTTTTT. Translation gives CASSFLGGSDEKLFF.

V and J are TRBV11-3 and TRBJ2-1, with 9 bases fitting TRBD2. J was trimmed by 8 bases and V by 3 bases; bases with no gene match: 8. CDR3 length: 15 amino acids. Germline V gives CDR1 SGHNT, CDR2 YENEEA. CDR3 amino acids: CASSFTSGPWDEQFF. CDR3 coding DNA: TGTGCCAGCAGCTTCACTAGCGGGCCGTGGGATGAGCAGTTCTTC.

V is TRBV5-4 and J is TRBJ2-7; TRBD2 matches 7 bases. The CDR3 totals 14 residues. CDR1 and CDR2 (germline): SGHNT, YYREEE (reference sequence). Trimming cost V 4 bases and J 3 bases; bases outside gene matches: 7. CDR3 in amino acids: CASSRAGEIYEQYF. DNA for the CDR3: TGTGCCAGCAGCCGTGCGGGAGAGATCTACGAGCAGTACTTC.

The chain carries TRBV18 and TRBJ2-3; no definite D call. Germline V gene data show CDR1 as KGHSH and CDR2 as LQKENI. The V and J ends lost 2 bases and 3 bases respectively, with 9 bases between them. The length of the CDR3 is 14 residues. The CDR3 DNA follows: TGTGCCAGCTCACCATCCACGGCGACAGATACGCAGTATTTT. It is translated as CASSPSTATDTQYF.

The chain uses TRBV4-3 and TRBJ2-3; D is undetermined. V shed 0 bases and J shed 2 bases, with 15 bases lying between them. The V gene's germline CDR1 is LGHNA and CDR2 YSLEER. The length of the CDR3 is 17 residues. CDR3 bases: TGCGCCAGCAGCCAAGATTCGAACACACAAGCCACAGATACGCAGTATTTT. Translation: CASSQDSNTQATDTQYF.

The CDR3 sequence is CASSLVAAMNTEAFF. DNA of the CDR3: TGTGCCAGCAGCTTAGTCGCCGCGATGAACACTGAAGCTTTCTTT. J is TRBJ1-1 and V is TRBV7-2; D is uncertain. Trimming pared 1 base from V and 0 bases from J, leaving 9 bases between. Germline V gene data show CDR1 as SGHTA and CDR2 as FQGNSA. CDR3 length equals 15 residues.

The chain joins TRBV6-6 to TRBJ2-2; D remains ambiguous. This CDR3 has 11 amino acids. V was trimmed by 7 bases and J by 8 bases, leaving 8 bases between them. Germline CDR1 reads MNHNY; CDR2 reads SVGAGI (reference sequence). The CDR3 here is CASTTPGELFF. CDR3 DNA: TGTGCCAGCACCACCCCGGGGGAGCTGTTTTTT.